The source of this TCR beta chain is a study of blood T cells in healthy people across ages. A remark on this clonotype: Its antigen is unknown.

A second PCR of 7 to 11 cycles used a sample-barcoded 5' primer and a J-beta primer mix. Each cDNA molecule was tagged by a template-switch adaptor with 12 random nucleotides. One entry per CDR3 protein results from TCRdb running MiXCR on the 5' RACE reads. The sample yields 800,000 to 1,300,000 distinct CDR3 sequences, under 30% seen once. Overall study findings and caveats: The study regarded diversity estimates from one million T cells as underestimates.

The CDR3 is 16 amino acids. V dropped 1 base and J dropped 3 bases, with 16 bases sitting between them. Germline loops: CDR1 MGHRA, CDR2 YSYEKL. This sample also appeared in a second study, on T cells of mothers and their children.

This sequence originates from a girl aged 2-10 years in good health. V gene TRBV4-1 combines with J gene TRBJ2-7, with D possibly being TRBD1 or TRBD2 (5 bases each). Material: blood. The CDR3 region is CASSQGLASGGYEQYF. CDR3 DNA sequence: TGCGCCAGCAGCCAAGGTTTGGCCTCTGGGGGCTACGAGCAGTACTTC.